These 18 T cell receptor beta chains share one sample of origin, sequenced in a study of CXCR3-negative and CXCR3-positive naive CD8 T cells. The TRB libraries of cDNA were built by UMI-labeled 5' RACE. TCRdb reprocessed the 5' RACE reads; each CDR3 protein has one entry and no DNA is given. Seen in this sample are tens of thousands of distinct CDR3 sequences; the ten most common clones hold roughly a fifth. The source material was memory CD8+ T cells from blood. These receptors were collected from a human donor in good health. Some clones in this sample may be carry-over from other donors' samples.

V and J are TRBV29-1 and TRBJ2-1; with no DNA, the TCRdb D assignment of TRBD1 cannot be verified. Germline-derived CDR1 and CDR2 are SQVTM and ANQGSEA. CDR3 length: 17 amino acids. CDR3 residues: CSVAPFGQGPVLNEQFF.

J is TRBJ2-6 and V is TRBV7-9. The CDR3 covers 14 residues. Germline values: CDR1 SEHNR, CDR2 FQNEAQ (reference sequence). The CDR3 region is CASSLSSGANVLTF.

CDR3 residues: CSVVAESSYNEQFF. The chain carries TRBV29-1 and TRBJ2-1; TCRdb's D call of TRBD2 is untestable without DNA. Germline CDR1 and CDR2: SQVTM and ANQGSEA. The CDR3 length is 14 residues.

The chain recombines TRBV6-2 or TRBV6-3 with TRBJ2-5; absent DNA, TCRdb's TRBD2 call cannot be checked. The CDR3 is 16 amino acids. The germline V gene has CDR1 MNHEY and CDR2 SVGEGT. CDR3 protein: CASSSGLAGPLETQYF.

The rearrangement joins TRBV6-2 or TRBV6-3 to TRBJ2-7; the TCRdb call, TRBD1, lacks DNA for checking. This CDR3 is built from 18 residues. Germline lookup yields CDR1 MNHEY and CDR2 SVGEGT. CDR3 loop: CASSYDLAGAVGSYEQYF.

V usage is TRBV7-6 and J usage is TRBJ2-7; absent DNA, TCRdb's TRBD1 call cannot be checked. The CDR3 is 13 amino acids. The germline V gene encodes CDR1 SGHVS and CDR2 FNYEAQ. The CDR3 loop is CASSSLTGSEQYF.

This chain links TRBV12-3 or TRBV12-4 with TRBJ2-7; TCRdb's assignment of TRBD1 cannot be checked, as there is no DNA. The CDR3 length is 13 residues. The CDR3 protein is CASSRTGVYEQYF.

This chain connects TRBV7-2 to TRBJ1-2; the TRBD1 assignment by TCRdb is unverifiable without DNA. The CDR3 is made up of 16 amino acids. Germline V gives CDR1 SGHTA, CDR2 FQGNSA. CDR3 loop: CASSLENRGFNYGYTF.

The rearrangement uses TRBV12-3 or TRBV12-4 and TRBJ2-2; with no DNA, the TCRdb D assignment of TRBD1 cannot be verified. The CDR3 covers 12 residues. This CDR3 reads CATTRGTGELFF.

Measured by frequency, this clonotype is medium-sized. The chain combines TRBV9 with TRBJ1-2. The CDR3 consists of 16 residues. CDR1 and CDR2 from the germline V gene are SGDLS and YYNGEE. Here the CDR3 reads CASSVGSRGWDYGYTF.

The V call is TRBV7-2, the J call TRBJ1-2. The CDR3 has 15 residues. The germline V gene has CDR1 SGHTA and CDR2 FQGNSA. The CDR3 reads CASSLAEHLLYGYTF.

The chain couples TRBV2 to TRBJ1-1; there is no DNA to check the TCRdb D call of TRBD1. The length of the CDR3 is 15 residues. Germline V gives CDR1 SNHLY, CDR2 FYNNEI. The CDR3 spells CASSRTVQMNTEAFF.

The chain combines TRBV14 with TRBJ2-7; with no DNA, the TCRdb D assignment of TRBD1 cannot be verified. CDR1 and CDR2 (germline): SGHDN, FVKESK. The CDR3 loop spans 14 amino acids. The CDR3 spells CASSERQVSYEQYF.

The chain links TRBV12-3 or TRBV12-4 to TRBJ2-3. The CDR3 is 15 residues long. This CDR3 reads CASSLVHPSTDTQYF.

The genes are TRBV29-1 and TRBJ2-7; TCRdb's D call of TRBD1 is untestable without DNA. Germline V gene data show CDR1 as SQVTM and CDR2 as ANQGSEA. This CDR3 is 15 amino acids long. The CDR3 sequence is CSVELSDSDSYEQYF.

The J gene is TRBJ2-1, the V gene TRBV4-3; TCRdb calls TRBD1, which cannot be checked without DNA. Germline V gene sequence: CDR1 LGHNA, CDR2 YSLEER. The length of the CDR3 is 15 residues. This CDR3 is CASSQDGTGINEQFF.

The V and J genes are TRBV12-3 or TRBV12-4 and TRBJ1-1. The CDR3 covers 11 residues. CDR3 loop: CASSHNTEAFF.

This CDR3 reads CASSENTEAFF. The V gene is TRBV28, the J gene TRBJ1-1. The length of the CDR3 is 11 residues. The germline CDR1 and CDR2 sequences are MDHEN and SYDVKM.